A few counts support the clone carrying this TCR beta chain. Germline CDR1 and CDR2: MGHRA and YSYEKL. J gave up 2 bases and V 0 bases, and 6 bases lay outside the gene matches. CDR3 length: 17 amino acids. The data were taken from a study of blood T cells in healthy people across ages. Primed by a sample-barcoded 5' primer and a J-beta primer mix, a second PCR proceeded for roughly 6 to 12 cycles. TCRdb independently ran MiXCR on the 5' RACE reads; one entry per CDR3 protein. This table holds about 1.4 million distinct CDR3 sequences, 59% found once. The V call is TRBV4-1, the J call TRBJ2-4; 8 bases are shared with TRBD1. What was sequenced was blood. This TCR derives from a man aged 18 to 35 in good health. CDR3 in amino acids: CASSQEGQGASKNIQYF. The CDR3 DNA is TGCGCCAGCAGCCAAGAAGGGCAGGGGGCATCCAAAAACATTCAGTACTTC.